The source of this TCR beta chain is a study of breast tumors, draining lymph nodes, adjacent tissues. TCRdb re-analysed the multiplex PCR reads in MiXCR, keeping a single row per CDR3 protein. This table has some 97,000 distinct CDR3 sequences, approximately 22% appearing once. This clonotype occurred many times. Antigen unknown. Trimming shortened V by 6 bases and J by 3 bases, and 9 bases separated the two germline ends. The CDR3 extends over 12 amino acids. Findings and caveats of the study: Compared with lymph nodes, tumors were less diverse; compared with nontumor tissue, more. Findings are consistent with lymph node origin and intratumoral expansion of most tumor T cells. Tumor and nontumor repertoires were significantly more similar in luminal-like than in basal-like breast cancer.

Breast cancer patients provided tissue from their axillary draining lymph nodes. This TCR came from a female donor with breast cancer. Some clones in this sample may be carry-over from other donors' samples. The chain is built from TRBV6-7 and TRBJ2-7, with D possibly TRBD1 on 5 matching bases. TRBV6-7 is given ORF status, its function remaining uncertain. Sample: axillary lymph node tissue. CDR3 loop: CASSEQGYEQYF. The DNA for the CDR3 is TGTGCCAGCAGCGAGCAGGGCTACGAGCAGTACTTC.